The 29 T cell receptor beta chains presented below share a single source sample, sequenced in a study of metastatic and nonmetastatic thyroid tumors. Not a single patient had been given any form of treatment at any point before undergoing thyroid surgery. TCRdb reprocessed the PCR reads via MiXCR. Found here are around 9,000 clones, about 45% of them singletons; the top ten hold 33%. The sample taken for sequencing was tumor tissue. These TCRs come from a male donor with papillary thyroid cancer or a benign thyroid nodule (not recorded which). Some clones in this sample may be carry-over from other donors' samples.

V usage is TRBV10-2 and J usage is TRBJ1-2, with 12 bases aligning to TRBD1. The CDR3 consists of 15 residues. Germline V lookup: CDR1 WSHSY, CDR2 SAAADI. The junction had 10 bases not matched to a gene; V was cut back by 6 bases and J by 8 bases. The chain's CDR3 is CASRAGQGALRGYTF. CDR3 bases: TGCGCCAGCAGAGCGGGACAGGGGGCGTTAAGGGGCTACACCTTC.

V usage is TRBV6-2 or TRBV6-3 and J usage is TRBJ1-2; D gene unclear. V dropped 7 bases and J dropped 2 bases, with 11 bases sitting between them. This CDR3 is 13 amino acids long. The germline CDR1 and CDR2 sequences are MNHEY and SVGEGT. In nucleotides, the CDR3 is TGTGCCAGCACTTCCCGGGGAAACTATGGCTACACCTTC. This codes for CASTSRGNYGYTF.

The chain carries TRBV9 and TRBJ2-7; D possibly uses TRBD1 or TRBD2 (5 bases each). Germline V gives CDR1 SGDLS, CDR2 YYNGEE. The CDR3 covers 14 residues. V lost 1 base and J lost 1, with 9 bases in between. The CDR3 region is CASSVWGRSYEQYF. The DNA for the CDR3 is TGTGCCAGCAGCGTATGGGGGAGATCCTACGAGCAGTACTTC.

In its sample, this clone was seen a few times. V is TRBV27 and J is TRBJ1-1; tentative D call: TRBD1 (5 bases). Germline-derived CDR1 and CDR2 are MNHEY and SMNVEV (reference sequence). The V end lost 6 bases, the J end lost 0 bases, and 8 bases lay between the germline ends. This CDR3 is 13 amino acids long. CDR3 sequence reads: CASRVTVNTEAFF. CDR3 coding DNA: TGTGCCAGCAGAGTGACAGTGAACACTGAAGCTTTCTTT.

This chain links TRBV20-1 with TRBJ2-7, with 10 nucleotides matching TRBD2. Per the germline V gene, CDR1 is DFQATT and CDR2 is SNEGSKA (reference sequence). Germline trimming cut 2 bases from V and 5 bases from J; bases unmatched to any gene: 12. This CDR3 has 16 amino acids. CDR3 sequence: CSARSLAASGSDEQYF. DNA of the CDR3: TGCAGTGCTAGATCCTTGGCGGCTAGCGGGAGCGACGAGCAGTACTTC.

This clone is labeled as medium-sized. This chain links TRBV6-4 with TRBJ1-1, with D perhaps TRBD1 (6 bases). Trimming took 4 bases from V and 1 from J, leaving 7 bases between them. Germline V gives CDR1 MRHNA, CDR2 SNTAGT. The CDR3 spans 13 residues. CDR3 loop: CASSGTENTEAFF. CDR3 DNA sequence: TGTGCCAGCAGTGGGACAGAGAACACTGAAGCTTTCTTT.

V and J are TRBV28 and TRBJ2-7; 7 bases map to TRBD1. The CDR3 is made up of 15 amino acids. J gave up 1 base and V 6 bases, and 9 bases lay outside the gene matches. The germline CDR1 and CDR2 sequences are MDHEN and SYDVKM. CDR3 amino acids: CASSRPTGVSYEQYF. The CDR3 bases are TGTGCCAGCAGCAGACCCACAGGGGTTTCCTACGAGCAGTACTTC.

CDR3 amino acids: CASSTYEQYF. CDR3 nucleotides: TGTGCCAGCAGTACGTACGAGCAGTACTTC. J is TRBJ2-7 and V is TRBV28; D unclear. The V end was cut by 5 bases, the J end by 4 bases, with 3 bases between. This CDR3 has 10 amino acids. CDR1 is MDHEN, CDR2 SYDVKM, per germline.

The sample holds one count of this clone. The CDR3 reads CASSLRDSYTDTQYF. CDR3 bases: TGTGCCAGCAGCTTGAGGGACAGCTACACAGATACGCAGTATTTT. The chain has TRBV5-8 and TRBJ2-3; the match to TRBD1 covers 7 bases. J gave up 2 bases and V 1 base, and 4 bases lay outside the gene matches. CDR1 is SGHTS, CDR2 YDEGEE, per germline. This CDR3 contains 15 residues.

The rearrangement joins TRBV6-2 or TRBV6-3 to TRBJ1-1; TRBD1 matches 9 bases. The CDR3 sequence is 14 residues long. Germline assignment: CDR1 MNHEY and CDR2 SVGEGT. Trimming removed 6 bases from V and 0 bases from J; junction bases left unmatched: 2. The CDR3: CASRGQGLNTEAFF. The CDR3 DNA sequence: TGTGCCAGCAGAGGACAGGGGTTGAACACTGAAGCTTTCTTT.

The chain recombines TRBV12-3 or TRBV12-4 with TRBJ2-2; 10 bases map to TRBD1. The length of the CDR3 is 14 residues. V lost 8 bases, J lost 3 bases, and 3 bases stayed unmatched. The CDR3: CASQGQGYTGELFF. The CDR3 DNA reads TGTGCCAGCCAGGGACAGGGGTACACCGGGGAGCTGTTTTTT.

This clone was counted only a few times. V usage is TRBV19 and J usage is TRBJ1-1; D is perhaps TRBD1 (6 bases). This CDR3 contains 14 residues. Germline V lookup: CDR1 LNHDA, CDR2 SQIVND (reference sequence). V lost 8 bases to trimming and J lost 5 bases, with 18 bases between them. As DNA, the CDR3 is TGTGCCAGTCTTCGGGGGGGCTTGGGGACTGAAGCTTTCTTT. Residues: CASLRGGLGTEAFF.

The chain combines TRBV5-1 with TRBJ1-5; 8 bases line up with TRBD1. CDR3 length equals 14 residues. Looked up from germline, CDR1 is SGHRS and CDR2 is YFSETQ. J was trimmed by 6 bases and V by 2 bases; bases with no gene match: 4. Here the CDR3 reads CASSLQGGSQPQHF. CDR3 bases: TGCGCCAGCAGCTTACAGGGGGGTAGTCAGCCCCAGCATTTT.

This chain links TRBV6-1 with TRBJ2-7; the D gene is possibly TRBD1 (6 bases). Germline-derived CDR1 and CDR2 are MNHNS and SASEGT. Deletions cut 5 bases from V and 9 bases from J, with 20 bases between. The CDR3 spans 14 residues. This CDR3 is CASSQKDSPGVQYF. The CDR3 region has the DNA TGTGCCAGCAGTCAAAAGGACAGCCCCGGGGTGCAGTACTTC.

This clone appeared a few times. V and J are TRBV12-3 or TRBV12-4 and TRBJ1-1; no clear D. The ends were cut back, 3 bases at V and 0 bases at J, with 8 bases in the middle. There are 14 residues in the CDR3. CDR3 sequence: CASSFGGLNTEAFF. The CDR3, as DNA: TGTGCCAGCAGTTTTGGAGGGCTGAACACTGAAGCTTTCTTT.

The chain employs TRBV28 and TRBJ1-6, with no clear D. Deletions cut 6 bases from V and 11 bases from J, with 20 bases between. Looked up from germline, CDR1 is MDHEN and CDR2 is SYDVKM. The CDR3 extends over 15 amino acids. The CDR3 DNA reads as TGTGCCAGCAGCTTACAAGACCAGGCCACGGCACCCCTCCACTTT. Protein product: CASSLQDQATAPLHF.

The V and J genes are TRBV19 and TRBJ2-7; a weak D match, TRBD2 (6 bases). CDR1 LNHDA and CDR2 SQIVND come from the germline V gene (reference sequence). CDR3 size: 17 residues. The ends were cut back, 1 base at V and 0 bases at J, with 16 bases in the middle. CDR3 sequence reads: CASSIGGSGGTSYEQYF. DNA of the CDR3: TGTGCCAGTAGTATAGGAGGATCGGGCGGGACCTCCTACGAGCAGTACTTC.

This clone was detected only a few times. The V gene is TRBV6-5, the J gene TRBJ1-1; unclear D gene. Trimming removed 0 bases from V and 3 bases from J, with 11 bases in between. The CDR3 sequence is 15 residues long. Germline loops: CDR1 MNHEY, CDR2 SVGAGI. CDR3 residues: CASSYSGFYDTEAFF. CDR3 nucleotides: TGTGCCAGCAGTTACTCGGGTTTTTATGACACTGAAGCTTTCTTT.

This clone was recorded a few times. The V and J genes are TRBV27 and TRBJ2-2; D possibly uses TRBD1 or TRBD2 (6 bases each). This CDR3 is 14 amino acids long. The germline V gene encodes CDR1 MNHEY and CDR2 SMNVEV (reference sequence). Trimming cost V 7 bases and J 6 bases, with 15 bases left between them. The CDR3 sequence: CASKGGRLPGELFF. For the CDR3, the DNA is TGTGCCAGCAAAGGGGGGCGCTTGCCCGGGGAGCTGTTTTTT.

The chain recombines TRBV18 with TRBJ2-3, with D unresolved. Per germline, CDR1 KGHSH and CDR2 LQKENI. The CDR3 totals 16 residues. Deletions cut 6 bases from V and 0 bases from J, with 16 bases between. The CDR3 loop reads CASSNVRADSTDTQYF. CDR3 DNA sequence: TGTGCCAGCTCCAATGTTCGGGCGGATAGCACAGATACGCAGTATTTT.

This clone was observed a few times. Different DNA sequences within this sample yield the same CDR3. The chain combines TRBV28 with TRBJ2-7, with 13 bases that match TRBD2. The CDR3 has 15 amino acids. Germline CDR1 reads MDHEN; CDR2 reads SYDVKM. The V gene end was trimmed by 5 bases and the J gene end by 2 bases; junction bases not matched to a gene: 3. The CDR3, as DNA: TGTGCCAGCAGTCCCGGGACTAGCGGGACCTACGAGCAGTACTTC. It is translated as CASSPGTSGTYEQYF.

J is TRBJ2-1 and V is TRBV7-3; a possible D gene is TRBD2 (6 bases). V was clipped by 4 bases and J by 6 bases, with 13 bases between them. This CDR3 has 14 residues. Germline loops: CDR1 SGHTA, CDR2 FQGTGA. CDR3 bases: TGTGCCAGCAGCTATATCCCGACTAGCAATGAGCAGTTCTTC. This encodes CASSYIPTSNEQFF.

This clone was counted a few times. The chain combines TRBV6-1 with TRBJ1-2, with 8 bases identical to TRBD1. Per germline, CDR1 MNHNS and CDR2 SASEGT. The CDR3 is made up of 14 amino acids. The junction had 5 bases not matched to a gene; V was cut back by 6 bases and J by 2 bases. For the CDR3, the DNA is TGTGCCAGCAGAAATACAGGGGGAAACTATGGCTACACCTTC. This encodes CASRNTGGNYGYTF.

The chain carries TRBV3-1 and TRBJ2-2; no clear D. Germline values: CDR1 LGHDT, CDR2 YNNKEL (reference sequence). This CDR3 has 13 amino acids. The V end was cut by 3 bases, the J end by 2 bases, with 4 bases between. CDR3 in amino acids: CASSQDNTGELFF. CDR3 bases: TGTGCCAGCAGCCAGGACAACACCGGGGAGCTGTTTTTT. The complete variable domain, with remaining parts taken from reference TRBV3-1 and TRBJ2-2, reads DTAVSQTPKYLVTQMGNDKSIKCEQNLGHDTMYWYKQDSKKFLKIMFSYNNKELIINETVPNRFSPKSPDKAHLNLHINSLELGDSAVYFCASSQDNTGELFFGEGSRLTVL.

This clone was seen only a few times. The chain couples TRBV6-5 to TRBJ2-7, with D maybe TRBD1 (6 bases). This CDR3 is 15 amino acids long. The germline V and J ends were trimmed by 3 bases and 0 bases, with 12 bases remaining between them. Germline CDR1 MNHEY, CDR2 SVGAGI. CDR3 amino acids: CASSYLGQHSYEQYF. The DNA for the CDR3 is TGTGCCAGCAGTTATCTTGGACAGCACTCCTACGAGCAGTACTTC.

This clone was detected a few times. The chain joins TRBV6-4 to TRBJ2-3; 10 bases align to TRBD1. The ends lost 2 bases at V and 1 base at J; junction bases unmatched: 0. There are 15 residues in the CDR3. From germline, CDR1 is MRHNA and CDR2 SNTAGT. The CDR3: CASSDGTGGTDTQYF. CDR3 sequence (DNA): TGTGCCAGCAGTGACGGGACAGGGGGCACAGATACGCAGTATTTT.

In regard to this clone: Since no conserved phenylalanine or tryptophan closes the CDR3, a read error is the likely cause. The J gene is TRBJ1-2, the V gene TRBV12-3 or TRBV12-4; no clear D. Deletions cut 10 bases from V and 8 bases from J, with 14 bases between. CDR3 size: 11 residues. The CDR3 bases are TGTGCCACCGAGAGCGCCGGGGGCTACACCTTA. Translated, it gives CATESAGGYTL.

This clone has only a few counts. The V and J genes are TRBV6-1 and TRBJ1-2, with TRBD1 as a possible D gene (5 bases). CDR3 length equals 16 residues. V dropped 6 bases and J dropped 2 bases, with 19 bases sitting between them. Germline V gives CDR1 MNHNS, CDR2 SASEGT. The chain's CDR3 is CASSQESGILNYGYTF. The CDR3 nucleotides read TGTGCCAGCAGCCAAGAGTCAGGGATCCTAAACTATGGCTACACCTTC.

In this sample, this clone turned up a few times. This chain connects TRBV27 to TRBJ2-7; D possibly corresponds to TRBD2 (6 bases). Germline V gene lookup returns CDR1 MNHEY and CDR2 SMNVEV (reference sequence). The CDR3 runs to 16 residues. V lost 6 bases and J 0 bases, leaving 18 bases between the germline ends. This CDR3 reads CASRTIGGGNSYEQYF. The DNA of the CDR3 is TGTGCCAGCAGGACCATCGGTGGGGGGAACTCCTACGAGCAGTACTTC.